The present entry profiles one TCR beta chain with its context. This sample was included in a study of blood T cell repertoires in COVID-19. At the level of the study: Material from acute and convalescent COVID-19 was sourced from the United States, Italy and Spain.

Participants came from some 26 US areas, aged roughly 18 to 95 years. Participant-reported clinical history was the basis for cohort assignment. Trimming took 0 bases from V and 0 from J; bases not matched to a gene: 3. CDR3 length: 17 residues. Germline V gene sequence: CDR1 SGHTA, CDR2 FQGNSA. In the original analysis: Amplification from reference gene primers served as the basis for estimated nucleated cell counts. Here immunoSEQ multiplex PCR was the method, and the copy in TCRdb shows in-frame clones only, minus some. That table is the source of V, J and clone size, and D and trimming were worked out from the DNA. The table shows 200,000 to 300,000 clones, with more than 70% occurring only once.

The material sequenced was PBMCs or T cells enriched from blood (not recorded which). The chain is built from TRBV7-2 and TRBJ2-3; TRBD2 matches 10 bases. This TCR came from a woman between 40 and 50 years old with acute COVID-19. This CDR3 reads CASSLAGAGGSTDTQYF. In nucleotides, the CDR3 is TGTGCCAGCAGCTTAGCGGGAGCGGGGGGGAGCACAGATACGCAGTATTTT.